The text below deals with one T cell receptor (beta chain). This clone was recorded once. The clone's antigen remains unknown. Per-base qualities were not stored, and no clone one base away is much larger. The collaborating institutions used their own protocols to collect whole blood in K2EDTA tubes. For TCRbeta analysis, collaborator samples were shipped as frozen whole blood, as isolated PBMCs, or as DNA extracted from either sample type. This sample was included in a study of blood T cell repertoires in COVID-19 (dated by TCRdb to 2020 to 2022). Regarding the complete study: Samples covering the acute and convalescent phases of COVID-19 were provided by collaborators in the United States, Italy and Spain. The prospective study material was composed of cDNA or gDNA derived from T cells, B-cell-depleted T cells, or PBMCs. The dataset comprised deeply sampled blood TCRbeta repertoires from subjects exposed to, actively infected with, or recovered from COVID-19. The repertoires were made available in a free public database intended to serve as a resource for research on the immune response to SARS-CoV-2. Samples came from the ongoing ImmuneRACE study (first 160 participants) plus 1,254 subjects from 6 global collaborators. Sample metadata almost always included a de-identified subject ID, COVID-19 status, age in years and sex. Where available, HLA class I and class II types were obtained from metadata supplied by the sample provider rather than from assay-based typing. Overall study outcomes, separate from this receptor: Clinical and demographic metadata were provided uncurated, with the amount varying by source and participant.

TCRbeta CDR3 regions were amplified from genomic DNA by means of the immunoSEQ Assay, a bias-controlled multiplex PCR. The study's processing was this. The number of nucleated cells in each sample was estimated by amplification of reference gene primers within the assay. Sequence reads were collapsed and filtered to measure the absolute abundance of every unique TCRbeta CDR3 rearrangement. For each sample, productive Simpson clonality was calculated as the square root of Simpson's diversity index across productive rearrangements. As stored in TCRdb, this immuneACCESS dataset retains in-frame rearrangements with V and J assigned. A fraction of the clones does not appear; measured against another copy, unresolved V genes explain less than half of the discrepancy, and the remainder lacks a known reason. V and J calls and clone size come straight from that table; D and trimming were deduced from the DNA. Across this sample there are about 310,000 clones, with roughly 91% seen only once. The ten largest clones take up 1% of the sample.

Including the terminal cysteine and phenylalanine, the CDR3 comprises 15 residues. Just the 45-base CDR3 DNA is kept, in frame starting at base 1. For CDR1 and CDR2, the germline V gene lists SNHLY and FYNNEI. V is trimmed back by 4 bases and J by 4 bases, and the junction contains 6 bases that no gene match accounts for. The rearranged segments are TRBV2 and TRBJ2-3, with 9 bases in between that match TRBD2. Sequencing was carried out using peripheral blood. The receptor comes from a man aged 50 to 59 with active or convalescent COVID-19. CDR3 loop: CASSVISGSSDTQYF. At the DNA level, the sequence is TGTGCCAGCAGTGTAATTAGCGGGAGCTCAGATACGCAGTATTTT. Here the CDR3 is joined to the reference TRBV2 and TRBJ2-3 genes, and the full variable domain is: EPEVTQTPSHQVTQMGQEVILRCVPISNHLYFYWYRQILGQKVEFLVSFYNNEISEKSEIFDDQFSVERPDGSNFTLKIRSTKLEDSAMYFCASSVISGSSDTQYFGPGTRLTVL.